The 9 T cell receptor beta chains below were found in one sample sequenced in a study of blood T cell repertoires in COVID-19. The table came from immunoSEQ multiplex PCR; TCRdb's copy has only in-frame clones and leaves some out. The repertoire holds some 180,000 clones, with 75% to 85% as singletons. The sequenced material came from peripheral blood. Receptor source: a woman between 40 and 55 years old with COVID-19, enrolled during active disease.

The genes are TRBV29-1 and TRBJ2-5; D is perhaps TRBD1 (5 bases). Trimming left V 5 bases short and J 3 bases short, with 10 bases between. This CDR3 comprises 12 residues. CDR1 SQVTM and CDR2 ANQGSEA come from the germline V gene. CDR3 in DNA: TGCAGCGTTCTTACGACAGAAGAGACCCAGTACTTC. This gives the protein CSVLTTEETQYF.

The chain recombines TRBV6-5 with TRBJ2-2, with 10 bases aligning to TRBD1. CDR1 is MNHEY, CDR2 SVGAGI, per germline. There are 15 residues in the CDR3. V trimming: 8 bases; J trimming: 3 bases; junction bases outside the gene matches: 6. The CDR3 region is CASHRGTGDTGELFF. In DNA form, the CDR3 reads TGTGCCAGCCACCGGGGGACAGGGGACACCGGGGAGCTGTTTTTT.

This chain uses TRBV19 with TRBJ2-6, with 9 nucleotides matching TRBD1. V trimming: 6 bases; J trimming: 0 bases; junction bases outside the gene matches: 9. Germline CDR1 LNHDA, CDR2 SQIVND (reference sequence). The CDR3 spans 18 residues. CDR3 in DNA: TGTGCCAGTAGAAGAACAGGGGGCTTGAGCTCTGGGGCCAACGTCCTGACTTTC. Translated: CASRRTGGLSSGANVLTF.

The chain is built from TRBV24-1 and TRBJ2-5, with 7 positions matching TRBD1. V was pared by 0 bases and J by 5 bases, with 5 bases of the junction left unmatched. Germline values: CDR1 KGHDR, CDR2 SFDVKD. The CDR3 is 15 amino acids. CDR3 DNA: TGTGCCACCAGTGATTTGAAAGGGGGCGAGGAGACCCAGTACTTC. This codes for CATSDLKGGEETQYF.

The rearrangement uses TRBV30 and TRBJ1-3, with D possibly TRBD1 on 5 matching bases. Germline CDR1 is GTSNPN and CDR2 is SVGIG (reference sequence). V lost 0 bases and J 10 bases, leaving 13 bases between the germline ends. The CDR3 runs to 13 residues. CDR3 DNA: TGTGCCTGGAGTGTACAACAGGTCAAAACCATATATTTT. Its translation: CAWSVQQVKTIYF.

The chain recombines TRBV5-1 with TRBJ2-5; 7 nucleotides agree with TRBD2. Germline lookup yields CDR1 SGHRS and CDR2 YFSETQ. Unmatched junction bases numbered 9, after V lost 7 bases and J lost 0 bases. CDR3 length: 15 amino acids. The CDR3 nucleotides are TGCGCCAGCTCCCTGGGGCTAGCGGACCAAGAGACCCAGTACTTC. Translated, it gives CASSLGLADQETQYF.

This clone was detected only a few times. The chain joins TRBV4-1 to TRBJ2-2; no reliable D call. The ends were cut back, 4 bases at V and 7 bases at J, with 13 bases in the middle. The length of the CDR3 is 14 residues. Looked up from germline, CDR1 is MGHRA and CDR2 is YSYEKL. CDR3: CASSLDLLGGELFF. CDR3 coding DNA: TGCGCCAGCAGCCTAGATCTACTCGGCGGGGAGCTGTTTTTT.

The sample holds one count of this clone. The chain combines TRBV4-1 with TRBJ2-2; 8 nucleotides align to TRBD1. The length of the CDR3 is 16 residues. Germline V gene sequence: CDR1 MGHRA, CDR2 YSYEKL. The junction had 8 bases not matched to a gene; V was cut back by 1 base and J by 7 bases. In DNA form, the CDR3 reads TGCGCCAGCAGCCAAGCGGAACAGGGGGTCGTCGGGGAGCTGTTTTTT. Its translation is CASSQAEQGVVGELFF.

The genes are TRBV18 and TRBJ2-1, with TRBD2 matching 9 bases. Unmatched junction bases numbered 8, after V lost 1 base and J lost 16 bases. The CDR3 contains 13 residues. The V gene's germline CDR1 is KGHSH and CDR2 LQKENI. The CDR3 spells CASSPLAGDPLFF. The CDR3 region has the DNA TGTGCCAGCTCACCACTAGCGGGAGATCCTCTTTTCTTC.